This TCR beta chain was captured in a study of identifying expanded T cells in peripheral blood. Healthy donors had no documented immune events, such as infections, while sampled. This table comes from immunoSEQ multiplex PCR, and its TCRdb copy is limited to in-frame clones, with some not included. The sample lists more than 45,000 clones, roughly nine tenths occurring once. The germline CDR1 and CDR2 sequences are MGHRA and YSYEKL. V lost 1 base, J lost 2 bases, and 12 bases stayed unmatched. The CDR3 loop spans 18 amino acids. Note on this clone: Its antigen remains unidentified.

Whole-study results and caveats: Roughly 1.2 clones differed between technical replicates, versus approximately 16 and 20 over time. Across healthy donors, higher total template counts meant significantly greater approximately 2-week count variance.

The receptor comes from a person aged 18 to 69 in good health. The sample taken for sequencing was blood. The chain has TRBV4-1 and TRBJ2-7, with 9 bases that match TRBD1. The CDR3 region is CASSQVRTGTGRTYEQYF. The CDR3 DNA reads TGCGCCAGCAGCCAAGTTAGAACCGGGACAGGGCGAACCTACGAGCAGTACTTC.